This T cell receptor (beta chain) came from a study of long-term antiretroviral therapy in people with HIV. The authors ran the immunoSEQ assay, v3.0, at survey level. Using immunoSEQ multiplex PCR, the repertoire was profiled, and TCRdb retains in-frame clones only, with some absent. The table has tens of thousands of clones, approximately 84% seen once; the top ten hold 18%. Notes on this clone: Its antigen is as yet unknown.

This CDR3 has 15 amino acids. V dropped 4 bases and J dropped 6; count of bases not matched to a gene: 11. Germline V lookup: CDR1 SGHDN, CDR2 FVKESK. General study results and limits: Viral resistance, ART adherence and therapy changes all lacked available data.

The source material was unsorted PBMCs, sampled 0.5 years before starting antiretroviral therapy. The chain links TRBV14 to TRBJ1-1; 7 bases are a match to TRBD1. This sequence was found in a middle-aged man with HIV. The CDR3 loop reads CASSPRTGVHSEAFF. The CDR3, as DNA: TGTGCCAGCAGCCCCCGAACAGGGGTTCACTCTGAAGCTTTCTTT.